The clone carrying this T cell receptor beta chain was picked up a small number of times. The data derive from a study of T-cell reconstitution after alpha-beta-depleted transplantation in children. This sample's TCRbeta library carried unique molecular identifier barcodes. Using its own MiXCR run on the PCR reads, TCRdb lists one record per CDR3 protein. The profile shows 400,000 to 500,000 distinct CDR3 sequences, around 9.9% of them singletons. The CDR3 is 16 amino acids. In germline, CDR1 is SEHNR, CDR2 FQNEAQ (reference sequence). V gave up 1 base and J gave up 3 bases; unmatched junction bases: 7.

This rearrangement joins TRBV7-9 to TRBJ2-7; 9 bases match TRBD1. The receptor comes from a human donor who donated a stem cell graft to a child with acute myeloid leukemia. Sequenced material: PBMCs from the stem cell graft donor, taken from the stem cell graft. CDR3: CASSLGEDRGIYEQYF. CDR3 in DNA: TGTGCCAGCAGCTTAGGGGAAGACAGGGGGATCTACGAGCAGTACTTC.